This entry features one T cell receptor (beta chain) sequence. The data originate from a study of early T cells in non-severe SARS-CoV-2 infection. Trimming removed 5 bases from V and 4 bases from J, with 14 bases in between. The germline gives CDR1 SEHNR, CDR2 FQNEAQ (reference sequence). This CDR3 has 14 amino acids. Researchers tagged individual cDNA molecules with unique molecular identifiers. TCRdb reprocessed the 5' RACE reads via MiXCR and lists one record per CDR3 protein. The sample yields 45,000 or so distinct CDR3 sequences, 5.5% to 6.5% seen once. Sequencing was performed on whole blood. This rearrangement joins TRBV7-9 to TRBJ1-1; D not resolved. This TCR derives from an adult who was a healthcare worker with PCR-confirmed SARS-CoV-2 infection or an uninfected control (not recorded which). The CDR3 DNA reads TGTGCCAGCAGCCCCCCCTCACAGATCACTGAAGCTTTCTTT. Residues: CASSPPSQITEAFF.